This T cell receptor (beta chain) appears in the sequencing data of a study of blood T cells in healthy people across ages. Study-wide findings and caveats: TCR beta diversity, measured per million T cells, fell in a roughly linear way with age. Versus aged donors, long-lived donors had higher diversity and more naive CD4+ cells.

In this sample, this clonotype turned up a few times. What it binds is unknown. J gave up 7 bases and V 5 bases, and 10 bases lay outside the gene matches. The CDR3 totals 16 residues. CDR1 is PRHDT, CDR2 FYEKMQ, per germline (reference sequence). A sample-barcoded 5' primer and a J-beta primer mix were used in a second PCR of roughly 6 to 12 cycles. A 12-random-nucleotide template-switch adaptor tagged each cDNA molecule. TCRdb analysed the 5' RACE reads with MiXCR anew, one entry per CDR3 protein. This sample has over 700,000 distinct CDR3 sequences, with 53% found just once. This clonotype was sampled from a man aged 80 or over in good health. The chain has TRBV13 and TRBJ2-3; TRBD2 agrees at 12 bases. The sequencing sample was made of blood. The CDR3 region is CASSPRTSGASYTQYF. In nucleotides, the CDR3 is TGTGCCAGCAGCCCACGGACTAGCGGGGCTTCATATACGCAGTATTTT.